This T cell receptor beta chain was identified in a study of CD8+CD57+ T cells in acquired aplastic anemia. Study in general: The average for DNA from sorted CD4+ and CD8+ cells was around 3.5 ug. Study-wide points: A set of 25 to 30 CD8+ CDR3 sequences was shared between patients and controls, and these sequences appeared highly expressed in patients.

The template used for profiling TCR beta VDJ and CDR3 was genomic DNA. TCRdb analysed the reads with MiXCR anew, one entry per CDR3 protein. The sample gives over 150,000 distinct CDR3 sequences, 55% to 65% of which show up once; about two fifths is in the top ten. The CDR3 is 17 residues long. CDR1 and CDR2 from the germline V gene are KGHDR and SFDVKD. V trimming: 10 bases; J trimming: 0 bases; junction bases outside the gene matches: 9. Only patients with CD8+CD57+ cell expansion on flow cytometry were chosen for sequencing. Patients were treatment-naive when blood was sampled. To note about this clonotype: Its antigen is undetermined.

The specimen was sorted CD4+, CD8+, or CD8+CD57+ T cells (not recorded which) from PBMCs. The receptor was isolated from a human donor with aplastic anemia. This sequence joins TRBV24-1 and TRBJ2-7; 15 bases are a match to TRBD2. CDR3 nucleotide sequence: TGTGCCACGGAGGGACTAGCGGGAGGTGGGAACTCCTACGAGCAGTACTTC. Protein product: CATEGLAGGGNSYEQYF.